This paragraph reports one TCR beta chain. The antigen this receptor binds is unknown. Per-nucleotide qualities are absent, and no much larger clonotype sits a single base away. From a lookup of the germline V gene, CDR1 and CDR2 are KGHSH and LQKENI. Counted from cysteine to phenylalanine, this CDR3 has 13 amino acids. Of all the DNA, just the CDR3 is kept, 39 bases in frame from base 1. V lost 3 bases and J lost 8 bases; the stretch between them is 10 bases long. The data belong to a study of graft-versus-host responses after intestinal transplantation (dated by TCRdb to 2020 to 2023). The study in broad terms: Recipients received multivisceral, liver-intestinal, or isolated intestinal transplants. All recipients received anti-thymocyte globulin induction followed by maintenance tacrolimus and steroids for around three years. After intestinal transplantation, graft-versus-host and host-versus-graft alloreactive T cell clones in the graft, circulation and bone marrow were tracked using bulk TCR-beta CDR3 sequencing. Alloreactive clones were identified by sequencing pre-transplant mixed lymphocyte reaction products and comparing these products with unstimulated pre-transplant donor and recipient T cells. Of the 20 to 30 intestinal transplant recipients enrolled in the cohort, one of whom was a retransplant, 3 patients without pretransplant specimens were excluded. A peak of at least 4% donor T cells among recipient peripheral blood mononuclear cells was the definition used for donor T cell macrochimerism. Instead of going to the commercial service, samples from a few later patients were sequenced in-house on an Illumina MiSeq and processed with MiXCR. Findings and caveats that apply to the study as a whole: Conclusions were limited by the relatively low number and heterogeneity of intestinal transplant patients. Early after transplant, peak levels of circulating GvH clones were associated with declines in HvG clones. In patients with donor T cell macrochimerism, the allografts had high GvH to HvG T cell clonal ratios. GvH clones were detected in recipient bone marrow, and some of these GvH clones were observed earlier in ileal mucosa or blood, consistent with an intestinal mucosal origin.

Libraries were made using the immunoSEQ multiplex PCR assay. For most patients, genomic DNA was isolated with the Qiagen DNeasy Blood and Tissue Kit and shipped frozen to Adaptive Biotechnologies for TCR sequencing. Adaptive Biotechnologies carried out high-throughput TCR-beta CDR3 sequencing of genomic DNA for most patients. Per the authors' processing: TCR sequencing data for over 15 patients were retrieved from Adaptive's ImmunoSEQ software; three other patients were processed with MiXCR and VDJtools. To correct CD4 versus CD8 sorting errors, sequences present in both subsets at a frequency ratio below 5:1 were removed. CDR3 nucleotide sequences shared between donor and recipient were removed because the origin of such sequences could not be assigned. To be classed as alloreactive, a clone needed at least 2-fold expansion over unstimulated cells and a minimum CFSE-low frequency of 0.002% (template counts) or 0.001% (read counts). Clones were considered mappable if detected in sequenced pre-transplant spleen, lymph node, or MLR CFSE-low populations of the donor or recipient. The cumulative frequency of alloreactive clones was calculated as a percentage of all sequences, weighted by copy number. Here the immuneACCESS table is served through TCRdb, limited to in-frame sequences with V and J called. Missing clones are a known gap in these copies; in checked studies unresolved V genes cover under half, and the rest lacks a known reason. V and J calls and clone size are as listed in that table; D and trimming were resolved from the DNA. The sample records some 120,000 clones, less than 95% of which are singletons. Roughly 0.2% of the sample lies in the top ten.

Reading the label with the study, this specimen's time point is: cells obtained before transplantation from donor or recipient. CD3+CD4+ and CD3+CD8+ populations were FACS-sorted from unstimulated pre-transplant donor and recipient cells taken from spleen or lymph nodes. The source of this sequence is a human donor who received an intestinal transplant. The chain was built from TRBV18 and TRBJ1-4; a confident D gene designation cannot be given. The input for sequencing was unstimulated CD4+ T cells sorted from spleen or lymph node cells, taken before intestinal transplant. CDR3 region: CASSPDSEEKLFF. The bases read TGTGCCAGCTCACCTGACTCAGAGGAAAAACTGTTTTTT.